This T cell receptor beta chain was sequenced during a study of CD8 T cells in ankylosing spondylitis. Trimming took 6 bases from V and 3 from J, leaving 14 bases between them. The germline CDR1 and CDR2 sequences are DFQATT and SNEGSKA (reference sequence). There are 13 residues in the CDR3. About this clonotype: Its antigen is not known.

One entry per CDR3 protein, called by TCRdb with MiXCR from the 5' RACE reads. Of fewer than 400,000 distinct CDR3 sequences in the sample, approximately 8% were seen once. Regarding the study as a whole: Blood from ankylosing spondylitis patients appeared to carry a characteristic roughly 8-variant TCR beta motif. Disease-linked clones displayed a CD8+ phenotype and appeared relatively rarely in peripheral blood. Significant enrichment of disease-linked clones was reportedly seen in matched ankylosing spondylitis synovial fluid. Certain motif variants had earlier been reported in reactive arthritis synovial fluid and blood.

The receptor comes from a male donor with ankylosing spondylitis. The sample consisted of blood, either unsorted or a sorted T cell fraction (not recorded which). This rearrangement joins TRBV20-1 to TRBJ2-5, with D unresolved. The CDR3 bases are TGCAGTGCCGTGGGTAGCCTTGAAGAGACCCAGTACTTC. Residues: CSAVGSLEETQYF.